This T cell receptor (beta chain) emerged from a study of OX40 agonist ivuxolimab in advanced cancers. At the level of the study: Each patient was given ivuxolimab into a vein every 2 weeks, at 0.01 to 10 mg/kg. Among those treated, three patients had partial responses, one with hepatocellular carcinoma and two with cutaneous melanoma.

As regards this clone: What it binds is unknown.

Findings of the study overall: Certain nonresponders likewise exhibited a low normalized T-cell clonal expansion. Clonal expansion from baseline to week 6 occurred in both CD4+ and CD8+ T cells.

The table came from immunoSEQ multiplex PCR; TCRdb's copy has only in-frame clones and leaves some out. The top ten hold approximately 2% of the sample, which has 60,000 to 65,000 clones, 80% to 90% seen once. The specimen was CD4+ or CD8+ T cells sorted from blood, collected in a trial of the OX40 agonist ivuxolimab. This sequence originates from an adult with an advanced solid tumor such as melanoma, head and neck, liver or kidney cancer.

The CDR3 region is CASSQGLAGALGNEQFF. DNA for the CDR3: TGTGCCAGCAGCCAGGGACTAGCGGGAGCTTTGGGCAATGAGCAGTTCTTC. The chain couples TRBV5-6 to TRBJ2-1; 14 bases map to TRBD2. The CDR3 sequence is 17 residues long. The J segment lost 6 bases and the V segment lost 4 bases, leaving 9 bases of the junction unmatched. CDR1 and CDR2 (germline): SGHDT, YYEEEE. The complete variable domain, with remaining parts taken from reference TRBV5-6 and TRBJ2-1, reads DAGVTQSPTHLIKTRGQQVTLRCSPKSGHDTVSWYQQALGQGPQFIFQYYEEEERQRGNFPDRFSGHQFPNYSSELNVNALLLGDSALYLCASSQGLAGALGNEQFFGPGTRLTVL.